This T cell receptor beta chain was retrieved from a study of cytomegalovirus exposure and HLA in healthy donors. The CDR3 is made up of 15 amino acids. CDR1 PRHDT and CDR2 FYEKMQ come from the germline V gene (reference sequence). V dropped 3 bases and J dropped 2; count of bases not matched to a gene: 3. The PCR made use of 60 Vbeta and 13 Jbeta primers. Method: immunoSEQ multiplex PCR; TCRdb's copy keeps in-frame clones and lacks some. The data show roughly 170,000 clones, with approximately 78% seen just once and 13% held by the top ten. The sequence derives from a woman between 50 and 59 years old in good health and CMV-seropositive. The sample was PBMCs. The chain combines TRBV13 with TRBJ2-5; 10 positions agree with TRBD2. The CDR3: CASSFPAGGQETQYF. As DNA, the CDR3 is TGTGCCAGCAGCTTTCCAGCGGGGGGGCAAGAGACCCAGTACTTC.